What follows is one T cell receptor beta chain and its context. Authors' data handling: Estimation of nucleated cell counts was performed using reference gene primer amplification. Clones were read by immunoSEQ multiplex PCR, and TCRdb kept only the in-frame ones, dropping some. Clone size and the V and J calls come from that table; the DNA yielded D and trimming. Of about 290,000 clones detected, about 85% appear once; the ten largest clones hold 4% to 5%. This entry comes from a study of blood T cell repertoires in COVID-19. Whole-study context: The samples span acute and convalescent COVID-19 from the United States, Italy and Spain. From T cells, B-cell-depleted T cells, or PBMCs came the material, which was cDNA or gDNA.

V was shortened by 7 bases and J by 3 bases, with 13 bases between the two germline ends. The CDR3 consists of 13 residues. Germline V gives CDR1 SGHRS, CDR2 YFSETQ. The V call is TRBV5-1, the J call TRBJ1-1, with D unresolved. The TCR originated in a woman aged 50 to 60 with active or convalescent COVID-19. Sequenced input: peripheral blood. CDR3 sequence: CASGRATDTEAFF. The CDR3 DNA follows: TGCGCCAGCGGGAGGGCTACGGACACTGAAGCTTTCTTT.